This is a list of T cell receptor beta chains from one sample in a study of a mutant IDH1 vaccine in newly diagnosed glioma. Produced via immunoSEQ multiplex PCR; TCRdb's table is partial and in-frame only. The sample holds about 38,000 clones, roughly 78% seen once. This specimen was PBMCs, taken from a glioma patient treated with radiotherapy, temozolomide or both. These receptors were taken from a middle-aged man with glioma. Some clones in this sample may be carry-over from other donors' samples. Each CDR3 is given with its conserved first and last residue. A D gene is named only where the DNA matches it firmly.

d_call,v_call,j_call,cdr3_aa
NA,TRBV11-2,TRBJ1-1,CASSLGGLTEAFF
NA,TRBV6-1,TRBJ1-3,CASSILGSTGNTIYF
NA,TRBV27,TRBJ1-1,CASSLLPVRPNTEAFF
TRBD1,TRBV14,TRBJ2-5,CASSRIVRGPGETQYF
NA,TRBV27,TRBJ1-5,CASSLRGAVQPQHF
TRBD1,TRBV4-1,TRBJ1-5,CASSPRGRGIPTNNQPQHF
NA,TRBV11-3,TRBJ2-2,CASSLSAVGELFF
TRBD1,TRBV4-1,TRBJ2-3,CASRQNPGQGWDTQYF
NA,TRBV6-5,TRBJ1-6,CASSYLGGNSPLHF
TRBD2,TRBV18,TRBJ2-2,CASSPRLAGETGELFF
NA,TRBV19,TRBJ2-5,CASSINREETQYF
TRBD1,TRBV6-5,TRBJ2-7,CASSRSTGGRYEQYF
NA,TRBV6-5,TRBJ2-7,CASSYRGAGASNEQYF